One sample yielded the 25 T cell receptor beta chains listed below, sequenced in a study of blood T cell repertoires in COVID-19. The method was immunoSEQ multiplex PCR; TCRdb's version includes in-frame clones alone and lacks a portion of them. The data contain tens of thousands of clones, roughly 76% of them singletons. Sequencing was carried out using peripheral blood. These receptors all stem from a woman older than 75 with active or convalescent COVID-19.

On this clone itself: The identical CDR3 is also encoded by other nucleotide sequences in the sample. Written as DNA, the CDR3 is TGTGCCAGCAGCCAAGACAGGGGCACTGAAGCTTTCTTT. It codes for CASSQDRGTEAFF. V gene TRBV3-1 (or the pseudogene TRBV3-2) combines with J gene TRBJ1-1; tentative D call: TRBD1 (6 bases). V was cut by 0 bases and J by 4 bases, with 6 bases left in between. The CDR3 is made up of 13 amino acids. CDR1 LGHDT and CDR2 YNNKEL come from the germline V gene (reference sequence).

The chain joins TRBV12-3 or TRBV12-4 to TRBJ1-2; perhaps TRBD1 as D (5 bases). V was pared by 10 bases and J by 8 bases, with 17 bases between. The length of the CDR3 is 12 residues. Here the CDR3 reads CATSTGLQGYTF. CDR3 nucleotides: TGTGCCACCTCGACGGGACTGCAGGGCTACACCTTC.

The rearrangement joins TRBV5-6 to TRBJ1-1, with D possibly TRBD1 on 6 matching bases. Trimming pared 0 bases from V and 3 bases from J, leaving 15 bases between. The CDR3 consists of 16 residues. Germline V CDR1 and CDR2: SGHDT, YYEEEE. The CDR3 protein is CASSLVSGRGYTEAFF. In DNA form, the CDR3 reads TGTGCCAGCAGCTTGGTGTCTGGCAGGGGATACACTGAAGCTTTCTTT.

This chain uses TRBV6-5 with TRBJ2-7; 11 bases fit TRBD2. The trim removed 6 bases at V and 2 bases at J, leaving 3 bases unmatched. Germline lookup yields CDR1 MNHEY and CDR2 SVGAGI. The CDR3 contains 14 residues. The CDR3 bases are TGTGCCAGCAGCCGACTAGCGGGGCCCTACGAGCAGTACTTC. Its protein is CASSRLAGPYEQYF.

The J gene is TRBJ1-5, the V gene TRBV27, with D tentatively TRBD1 (6 bases). Trimming pared 5 bases from V and 3 bases from J, leaving 14 bases between. The CDR3 length is 15 residues. Germline V gene sequence: CDR1 MNHEY, CDR2 SMNVEV (reference sequence). The CDR3 spells CASSPDTGYNQPQHF. Here the CDR3 DNA reads TGTGCCAGCAGTCCCGATACAGGGTACAATCAGCCCCAGCATTTT.

The chain employs TRBV4-1 and TRBJ2-2, with TRBD1 as a possible D gene (6 bases). Germline V CDR1 and CDR2: MGHRA, YSYEKL. The CDR3 covers 15 residues. V was shortened by 4 bases and J by 5 bases, with 14 bases between the two germline ends. The CDR3 loop is CASSRGPQGTGELFF. The CDR3 DNA sequence: TGCGCCAGCAGCCGAGGCCCACAGGGTACCGGGGAGCTGTTTTTT.

The rearrangement links TRBV21-1 to TRBJ2-5; the table's D gene call, TRBD1, was not cross checked with the DNA. TRBV21-1 is recorded as a pseudogene. This CDR3 is built from 15 residues. CDR3 sequence reads: CASSSRTGEAETQYF. The CDR3 nucleotides read TGTGCCAGCAGCAGTAGGACAGGGGAAGCAGAGACCCAGTACTTC.

The rearrangement joins TRBV15 to TRBJ1-4; 8 bases are a match to TRBD1. The germline gives CDR1 LNHNV, CDR2 YYDKDF (reference sequence). CDR3 length: 13 amino acids. Trimming cost V 3 bases and J 7 bases; bases outside gene matches: 1. The CDR3 sequence is CATSRGTGEKLFF. The CDR3 DNA follows: TGTGCCACCAGCAGGGGGACAGGTGAAAAACTGTTTTTT.

V is TRBV18 and J is TRBJ2-3; 13 positions match TRBD2. Germline lookup yields CDR1 KGHSH and CDR2 LQKENI. V was pared by 2 bases and J by 1 base, with 3 bases of the junction left unmatched. The CDR3 has 17 amino acids. CDR3 loop: CASSPIGTSGGTDTQYF. DNA for the CDR3: TGTGCCAGCTCACCAATCGGGACTAGCGGGGGCACAGATACGCAGTATTTT.

This chain uses TRBV28 with TRBJ1-2; perhaps TRBD1 as D (6 bases). Germline V CDR1 and CDR2: MDHEN, SYDVKM. This CDR3 comprises 13 residues. V gave up 3 bases and J gave up 7 bases, with 12 bases separating them. CDR3 DNA sequence: TGTGCCAGCAGTTTGGGGGGGGCCGGTGGCTACACCTTC. Protein product: CASSLGGAGGYTF.

The chain has TRBV5-1 and TRBJ2-2; TRBD2 matches at 8 bases. CDR1 and CDR2 (germline): SGHRS, YFSETQ. This CDR3 is built from 16 residues. V lost 6 bases and J lost 5; bases outside the gene matches: 12. CDR3 nucleotides: TGCGCCAGCACCCAATTCGGGGGGGCGGATACCGGGGAGCTGTTTTTT. This gives the protein CASTQFGGADTGELFF.

This clone was seen a single time. V gene TRBV6-4 combines with J gene TRBJ1-3, with 7 bases lining up with TRBD1. Germline V gene data show CDR1 as MRHNA and CDR2 as SNTAGT. CDR3 length equals 16 residues. With V trimmed by 2 bases and J by 1 base, 5 bases remained unmatched. CDR3 bases: TGTGCCAGCAGTGACGGGCAGGGGGGATCTGGAAACACCATATATTTT. As protein: CASSDGQGGSGNTIYF.

In this sample, this clone turned up a few times. The chain joins TRBV12-3 or TRBV12-4 to TRBJ2-7; D might be TRBD1 (6 bases). The CDR3 has 12 residues. V was clipped by 6 bases and J by 6 bases, with 12 bases between them. For the CDR3, the DNA is TGTGCCAGCAGCCCCCCACAGGGCGAGCAGTACTTC. Its protein product is CASSPPQGEQYF.

The chain links TRBV5-1 to TRBJ2-3; 12 nucleotides align to TRBD2. Losses at the gene ends were 2 bases for V and 6 bases for J; bases not matched to a gene: 7. In germline, CDR1 is SGHRS, CDR2 YFSETQ. CDR3 length: 16 amino acids. In DNA form, the CDR3 reads TGCGCCAGCAGCTTACTAGCGGGGGGACAGGGGGATACGCAGTATTTT. Translating gives CASSLLAGGQGDTQYF.

The V and J genes are TRBV19 and TRBJ2-1, with 9 positions matching TRBD2. Germline V CDR1 and CDR2: LNHDA, SQIVND (reference sequence). V lost 4 bases and J lost 6; bases outside the gene matches: 7. The CDR3 covers 15 residues. CDR3 sequence (DNA): TGTGCCAGTAGTAGTGGAGCGGGGGGCCTCAATGAGCAGTTCTTC. Translation: CASSSGAGGLNEQFF.

The chain is built from TRBV19 and TRBJ1-6, with TRBD1 matching 8 bases. CDR1 is LNHDA and CDR2 is SQIVND in the germline V gene (reference sequence). The CDR3 runs 17 residues. The junction had 9 bases not matched to a gene; V was cut back by 2 bases and J by 6 bases. The CDR3, as DNA: TGTGCCAGTAGTATACTTCAGGGGGCATCGCGTAATTCACCCCTCCACTTT. This encodes CASSILQGASRNSPLHF.

The table lists this clone with a count of one. V usage is TRBV5-1 and J usage is TRBJ1-4; D is perhaps TRBD1 (5 bases). V was shortened by 2 bases and J by 6 bases, with 14 bases between the two germline ends. Germline lookup yields CDR1 SGHRS and CDR2 YFSETQ. The CDR3 is 15 residues long. The CDR3 DNA reads TGCGCCAGCAGCTTAGGCGGGACCGAGGATGAAAAACTGTTTTTT. Protein sequence: CASSLGGTEDEKLFF.

The chain carries TRBV29-1 and TRBJ2-7; possibly TRBD1 for D (5 bases). Germline CDR1 is SQVTM and CDR2 is ANQGSEA. Trimming stripped 7 bases from V and 0 bases from J, with 16 bases between. The CDR3 has 14 residues. The CDR3 reads CSAQTDLSSYEQYF. For the CDR3, the DNA is TGCAGCGCCCAGACAGATTTAAGCTCCTACGAGCAGTACTTC.

The chain couples TRBV7-2 to TRBJ2-1; TRBD1 matches at 8 bases. Losses at the gene ends were 5 bases for V and 2 bases for J; bases not matched to a gene: 5. Germline lookup yields CDR1 SGHTA and CDR2 FQGNSA. The CDR3 runs to 15 residues. CDR3 sequence reads: CASSPPGQAYNEQFF. The CDR3 coding sequence is TGTGCCAGCAGCCCACCGGGACAGGCCTACAATGAGCAGTTCTTC. The full variable domain, in which reference TRBV7-2 and TRBJ2-1 provide the parts outside the CDR3, is GAGVSQSPSNKVTEKGKDVELRCDPISGHTALYWYRQSLGQGLEFLIYFQGNSAPDKSGLPSDRFSAERTGGSVSTLTIQRTQQEDSAVYLCASSPPGQAYNEQFFGPGTRLTVL.

The chain uses TRBV9 and TRBJ1-2; the match to TRBD1 covers 7 bases. CDR1 is SGDLS and CDR2 is YYNGEE in the germline V gene. The V and J ends lost 4 bases and 8 bases, in that order; junction bases with no gene match: 8. The CDR3 has 13 amino acids. CDR3 amino acids: CASSSGTAPGYTF. CDR3 sequence (DNA): TGTGCCAGCAGCTCCGGGACAGCCCCGGGCTACACCTTC.

This sequence joins TRBV28 and TRBJ1-1, with unresolved D. Germline CDR1 MDHEN, CDR2 SYDVKM. V shed 8 bases and J shed 4 bases, with 11 bases lying between them. CDR3 size: 12 residues. Here the CDR3 reads CASYTRGTEAFF. As DNA, the CDR3 is TGTGCCAGCTATACCCGGGGCACTGAAGCTTTCTTT.

The CDR3 protein is CAWSAAGFSGNTIYF. CDR3 in DNA: TGTGCCTGGAGTGCCGCAGGGTTCTCTGGAAACACCATATATTTT. The chain couples TRBV30 to TRBJ1-3; D might be TRBD1 (5 bases). The CDR3 is made up of 15 amino acids. The germline V gene encodes CDR1 GTSNPN and CDR2 SVGIG (reference sequence). Trimming took 1 base from V and 0 from J, leaving 10 bases between them.

The V call is TRBV6-6, the J call TRBJ2-1, with a possible D match to TRBD1 (6 bases). CDR1 is MNHNY and CDR2 is SVGAGI in the germline V gene (reference sequence). There are 13 residues in the CDR3. The V and J ends lost 2 bases and 9 bases respectively, with 11 bases between them. Written as DNA, the CDR3 is TGTGCCAGCAGTTACACAGGGCTAGGTGAGCAGTTCTTC. This sequence encodes CASSYTGLGEQFF.

This clone showed up just once. The chain is built from TRBV7-2 and TRBJ2-5; D may be TRBD1 (5 bases). Germline assignment: CDR1 SGHTA and CDR2 FQGNSA. The CDR3 extends over 14 amino acids. V was shortened by 5 bases and J by 2 bases, with 12 bases between the two germline ends. The CDR3 region is CASSPGWRQETQYF. The CDR3 bases are TGTGCCAGCAGCCCAGGGTGGCGTCAAGAGACCCAGTACTTC.

This chain uses TRBV4-1 with TRBJ1-3; 10 bases align to TRBD1. The CDR3 contains 17 residues. V shed 3 bases and J 2 bases; nucleotides not matched to a gene: 7. Germline V gene lookup returns CDR1 MGHRA and CDR2 YSYEKL. CDR3 loop: CASSQERTGGTGNTIYF. CDR3 bases: TGCGCCAGCAGCCAGGAAAGGACAGGGGGGACTGGAAACACCATATATTTT.